The next 16 T cell receptor beta chains were all read from a single sample in a study of OX40 agonist ivuxolimab in advanced cancers. Repertoires were generated with immunoSEQ multiplex PCR, while TCRdb's copy carries only in-frame clones and drops some. The data hold under 80,000 clones, with under 95% observed a single time. The material was CD4+ or CD8+ T cells sorted from blood, obtained in a trial of the OX40 agonist ivuxolimab. The receptors derive from an adult with an advanced solid tumor such as melanoma, head and neck, liver or kidney cancer.

This chain connects TRBV9 to TRBJ1-1; tentatively, D is TRBD1 (5 bases). CDR1 SGDLS and CDR2 YYNGEE come from the germline V gene. V gave up 3 bases and J gave up 0 bases, with 6 bases separating them. The CDR3 has 13 residues. CDR3 protein: CASSGGLNTEAFF. Here the CDR3 DNA reads TGTGCCAGCAGCGGGGGGTTGAACACTGAAGCTTTCTTT.

This chain uses TRBV7-2 with TRBJ1-2, with 10 nucleotides matching TRBD1. Germline CDR1 is SGHTA and CDR2 is FQGNSA. The CDR3 is 14 residues long. V shed 4 bases, J shed 6 bases, and the junction held 5 bases outside the gene matches. CDR3 DNA: TGTGCCAGCAGCTACCTGACAGGGGGCGATGGCTACACCTTC. This translates into CASSYLTGGDGYTF.

The V gene is TRBV7-9, the J gene TRBJ1-6; 7 nucleotides match TRBD1. The CDR3 contains 14 residues. Trimming took 5 bases from V and 4 from J; bases not matched to a gene: 2. The V gene's germline CDR1 is SEHNR and CDR2 FQNEAQ (reference sequence). The CDR3 here is CASSEQGYNSPLHF. The DNA of the CDR3 is TGTGCCAGCAGCGAACAGGGGTATAATTCACCCCTCCACTTT.

This clone was observed once. The chain links TRBV5-5 to TRBJ2-3, with D tentatively TRBD1 or TRBD2 (7 bases each). The CDR3 covers 16 residues. Germline values: CDR1 SGHKS, CDR2 YYEKEE (reference sequence). V lost 0 bases and J 3 bases, leaving 14 bases between the germline ends. In DNA, the CDR3 is TGTGCCAGCAGCTTGGAGCAGGGGGGGCCTACAGATACGCAGTATTTT. Protein product: CASSLEQGGPTDTQYF.

J is TRBJ2-7 and V is TRBV27, with D maybe TRBD1 (5 bases). From germline, CDR1 is MNHEY and CDR2 SMNVEV (reference sequence). Trimming cost V 8 bases and J 0 bases, with 14 bases left between them. This CDR3 region has 14 residues. The CDR3 reads CASPLDTSSYEQYF. CDR3 nucleotide sequence: TGTGCCAGCCCTTTGGACACCAGCTCCTACGAGCAGTACTTC.

V gene TRBV4-1 combines with J gene TRBJ2-1; TRBD1 agrees at 8 bases. V was clipped by 4 bases and J by 4 bases; unmatched bases: 3. Germline CDR1 reads MGHRA; CDR2 reads YSYEKL. The CDR3 contains 14 residues. The DNA for the CDR3 is TGCGCCAGCAGCCCCTGGACAGGGTACAATGAGCAGTTCTTC. Translation gives CASSPWTGYNEQFF.

The CDR3 here is CSVEDRGQELYGYTF. For the CDR3, the DNA is TGCAGCGTTGAAGATCGCGGACAGGAGCTCTATGGCTACACCTTC. J is TRBJ1-2 and V is TRBV29-1; 7 bases line up with TRBD1. CDR1 and CDR2 (germline): SQVTM, ANQGSEA. Losses at the gene ends were 0 bases for V and 4 bases for J; bases not matched to a gene: 8. CDR3 size: 15 residues.

The chain carries TRBV6-5 and TRBJ2-1; 7 nucleotides align to TRBD2. V lost 5 bases to trimming and J lost 7 bases; unmatched junction nucleotides: 11. This CDR3 comprises 15 residues. CDR1 and CDR2 (germline): MNHEY, SVGAGI. This CDR3 is CASSRGGSGWNEQFF. As DNA, the CDR3 is TGTGCCAGCAGTCGCGGGGGTAGCGGCTGGAATGAGCAGTTCTTC.

The chain uses TRBV4-1 and TRBJ2-7; no reliable D call. Trimming stripped 4 bases from V and 6 bases from J, with 7 bases between. The CDR3 runs to 11 residues. Germline values: CDR1 MGHRA, CDR2 YSYEKL. This chain's CDR3 is CASSRSGEQYF. CDR3 DNA: TGCGCCAGCAGCCGTAGTGGCGAGCAGTACTTC.

This chain connects TRBV7-8 to TRBJ1-2; D is undetermined. V gave up 1 base and J gave up 7 bases, with 10 bases separating them. Germline V gene data show CDR1 as SGHVS and CDR2 as FQNEAQ. This CDR3 has 13 residues. CDR3 DNA: TGTGCCAGCAGCTTAGACGGGGAGGGTGGCTACACCTTC. Amino acids: CASSLDGEGGYTF.

CDR3 in DNA: TGCGCCAGCAGCCAATACTCAACGAACACTGAAGCTTTCTTT. This encodes CASSQYSTNTEAFF. This sequence joins TRBV4-3 and TRBJ1-1, with D uncertain. The V and J ends lost 2 bases and 1 base respectively, with 8 bases between them. The germline V gene has CDR1 LGHNA and CDR2 YSLEER. The CDR3 has 14 residues.

The rearrangement uses TRBV5-4 and TRBJ1-6; 9 bases line up with TRBD1. CDR1 is SGHNT, CDR2 YYREEE, per germline (reference sequence). Losses at the gene ends were 7 bases for V and 7 bases for J; bases not matched to a gene: 6. The CDR3 is 14 residues long. The CDR3 nucleotides read TGTGCCAGCCGAACAGGGGGCGCGAATTCACCCCTCCACTTT. It specifies CASRTGGANSPLHF.

The chain is built from TRBV4-1 and TRBJ2-4; D call uncertain. The germline V gene encodes CDR1 MGHRA and CDR2 YSYEKL. V lost 0 bases and J 0 bases, leaving 15 bases between the germline ends. The CDR3 has 18 residues. The CDR3 region is CASSQDNGPGLAKNIQYF. CDR3 nucleotide sequence: TGCGCCAGCAGCCAAGATAACGGGCCCGGATTAGCCAAAAACATTCAGTACTTC.

The J gene is TRBJ2-1, the V gene TRBV5-1, with 9 bases identical to TRBD2. Germline loops: CDR1 SGHRS, CDR2 YFSETQ. Unmatched junction bases numbered 18, after V lost 4 bases and J lost 4 bases. The CDR3 has 19 residues. The CDR3 here is CASSPGSSGAHPFYNEQFF. The CDR3 coding sequence is TGCGCCAGCAGCCCCGGCTCTAGCGGGGCCCACCCTTTTTACAATGAGCAGTTCTTC.

The CDR3 spells CASRNLWAAESGYTF. CDR3 coding DNA: TGTGCCAGCAGGAACCTATGGGCTGCGGAGTCTGGCTACACCTTC. The gene calls are TRBV6-6 and TRBJ1-2; D unresolved. The CDR3 extends over 15 amino acids. V was cut by 6 bases and J by 7 bases, with 21 bases left in between. In germline, CDR1 is MNHNY, CDR2 SVGAGI (reference sequence).

The chain recombines TRBV11-2 with TRBJ1-2; TRBD1 matches at 11 bases. Germline lookup yields CDR1 SGHAT and CDR2 FQNNGV. After removal of 1 base from V and 6 bases from J, the junction contained 7 bases not matched to a gene. This CDR3 region has 16 residues. The CDR3 DNA follows: TGTGCCAGCAGCTTAGGGACAGGGGGCCCCCGGGATGGCTACACCTTC. It translates to CASSLGTGGPRDGYTF.